Each of the 11 T cell receptor beta chains below was sequenced from the same sample in a study of beta chain features in type 1 diabetes. Study outcomes and limitations: Researchers report that Type 1 diabetes patients had moderately but significantly shorter TCRB CDR3s across all four CD4+ subsets.

Expressed TCRB transcripts got sequenced, as all isolated RNA was reverse transcribed. Profiling relied on immunoSEQ multiplex PCR, and the TCRdb table lists in-frame clones only, not all of them. The sample carries roughly 700,000 clones, around 15% recorded once. Their antigens remain unidentified. The sequenced sample was naive CD4+ T cells from blood. These receptors were collected from a man aged 18 to 30 with type 1 diabetes.

There are a few counts of this clone. This chain links TRBV7-8 with TRBJ2-7; D not certain. The germline CDR1 and CDR2 sequences are SGHVS and FQNEAQ. V was cut by 4 bases and J by 3 bases, with 7 bases left in between. The CDR3 loop spans 12 amino acids. DNA of the CDR3: TGTGCCAGCAGCTCCGACAACTACGAGCAGTACTTC. Protein product: CASSSDNYEQYF.

The chain uses TRBV5-1 and TRBJ2-5, with D unresolved. The length of the CDR3 is 14 residues. Trimming left V 2 bases short and J 1 base short, with 9 bases between. Germline CDR1 reads SGHRS; CDR2 reads YFSETQ. The CDR3 spells CASSFSPSQETQYF. DNA of the CDR3: TGCGCCAGCAGCTTTAGTCCGTCCCAAGAGACCCAGTACTTC.

In its sample, this clone was seen a few times. The genes are TRBV5-1 and TRBJ2-7; 12 bases are a match to TRBD2. V trimming: 4 bases; J trimming: 2 bases; junction bases outside the gene matches: 7. CDR3 size: 16 residues. Per the germline V gene, CDR1 is SGHRS and CDR2 is YFSETQ. CDR3 coding DNA: TGCGCCAGCAGCCAGCCCGGACTAGCGGGGACCTACGAGCAGTACTTC. Protein sequence: CASSQPGLAGTYEQYF. The whole variable domain, remainder taken from reference TRBV5-1 and TRBJ2-7, is KAGVTQTPRYLIKTRGQQVTLSCSPISGHRSVSWYQQTPGQGLQFLFEYFSETQRNKGNFPGRFSGRQFSNSRSEMNVSTLELGDSALYLCASSQPGLAGTYEQYFGPGTRLTVT.

J is TRBJ1-3 and V is TRBV29-1; the D is unclear. CDR3 length: 13 amino acids. V lost 4 bases and J 4 bases, leaving 11 bases between the germline ends. CDR1 is SQVTM and CDR2 is ANQGSEA in the germline V gene. As DNA, the CDR3 is TGCAGCGTTGGGGTGGGTGCCGGAAACACCATATATTTT. Translation: CSVGVGAGNTIYF.

Only a few counts were recorded for this clone. The identical CDR3 is also encoded by other nucleotide sequences in the sample. The V call is TRBV4-1, the J call TRBJ2-7; D is ambiguous. V was cut by 1 base and J by 1 base, with 8 bases left in between. The CDR3 runs to 14 residues. From germline, CDR1 is MGHRA and CDR2 YSYEKL. The CDR3 loop reads CASSQGRGSYEQYF. The CDR3 DNA is TGCGCCAGCAGCCAAGGGAGAGGTTCCTACGAGCAGTACTTC.

This clone has only a few counts. J is TRBJ2-5 and V is TRBV4-2, with TRBD2 matching 7 bases. The germline gives CDR1 LGHNA, CDR2 YNFKEQ. The CDR3 is made up of 15 amino acids. With 5 bases clipped from V and 2 bases from J, the junction kept 8 bases outside the gene matches. CDR3 DNA sequence: TGTGCCAGCAGCTCTATGGGAGGGAGACAAGAGACCCAGTACTTC. Translated: CASSSMGGRQETQYF.

The rearrangement uses TRBV10-3 and TRBJ2-5, with TRBD1 identical over 7 bases. CDR3 length: 14 amino acids. Germline values: CDR1 ENHRY, CDR2 SYGVKD. The V segment lost 4 bases and the J segment 9 bases; nucleotides outside the gene matches: 11. The DNA for the CDR3 is TGTGCCATCAGTGCCCCCGGGACAGCCGGTGCCCAGTACTTC. As protein: CAISAPGTAGAQYF.

CDR3 residues: CASSETGVSTEAFF. The CDR3 coding sequence is TGTGCCAGCAGCGAGACAGGGGTGAGCACTGAAGCTTTCTTT. This chain joins TRBV7-9 and TRBJ1-1; TRBD1 agrees at 8 bases. V was clipped by 5 bases and J by 4 bases; unmatched bases: 6. CDR1 is SEHNR, CDR2 FQNEAQ, per germline (reference sequence). The CDR3 length is 14 residues.

This clone was seen more than once but under ten times. V is TRBV30 and J is TRBJ2-7, with unresolved D. V dropped 6 bases and J dropped 1 base, with 7 bases sitting between them. The CDR3 contains 11 residues. The germline CDR1 and CDR2 sequences are GTSNPN and SVGIG (reference sequence). DNA of the CDR3: TGTGCCTGCGCCGCATCCTACGAGCAGTACTTC. It translates to CACAASYEQYF.

This clone appeared a few times. J is TRBJ1-1 and V is TRBV25-1; D ambiguous. Germline CDR1 MGHDK, CDR2 SYGVNS. There are 12 residues in the CDR3. Between the trimmed V and J ends, which lost 5 bases and 8 bases, there was a span of 12 bases. Here the CDR3 DNA reads TGTGCCAGCAGTTCCGGGATTTCCGAAGCTTTCTTT. It encodes CASSSGISEAFF.

This clone was observed a handful of times. The chain is built from TRBV19 and TRBJ2-7, with 9 bases that match TRBD2. This CDR3 contains 16 residues. Germline CDR1 is LNHDA and CDR2 is SQIVND (reference sequence). Trimming took 2 bases from V and 4 from J; bases not matched to a gene: 9. CDR3 in amino acids: CASSIPSGVGSYEQYF. DNA for the CDR3: TGTGCCAGTAGTATACCTAGCGGGGTCGGGAGTTACGAGCAGTACTTC. Full variable domain (rest looked up from reference TRBV19 and TRBJ2-7): DGGITQSPKYLFRKEGQNVTLSCEQNLNHDAMYWYRQDPGQGLRLIYYSQIVNDFQKGDIAEGYSVSREKKESFPLTVTSAQKNPTAFYLCASSIPSGVGSYEQYFGPGTRLTVT.